The 23 T cell receptor beta chains reported below all come from one sample, sequenced in a study of blood T cell repertoires in COVID-19 (dated by TCRdb to 2019 to 2021). The receptor library was made with the immunoSEQ multiplex PCR assay. What TCRdb holds here is the immuneACCESS table cut down to in-frame rearrangements. Part of the clones is not present; checked against another copy, under half of the missing clones reflect an unresolved V gene, and the others are unexplained. The sample table holds 200,000 to 250,000 clones, of which more than 75% were seen once. The ten largest clones represent 2.5% to 3.5% of the sample. Sequencing was done on a sample of peripheral blood. The receptors here all came from a man aged 50 or older who had recovered from COVID-19.

This rearrangement joins TRBV6-6 to TRBJ2-2; 10 bases agree with TRBD2. The length of the CDR3 is 15 residues. Germline CDR1 MNHNY, CDR2 SVGAGI (reference sequence). Losses at the gene ends were 4 bases for V and 5 bases for J; bases not matched to a gene: 4. CDR3 sequence (DNA): TGTGCCAGCAGTTGGACTAGCGGTCGGACCGGGGAGCTGTTTTTT. Encoded protein: CASSWTSGRTGELFF.

This clone was counted once. The rearrangement uses TRBV28 and TRBJ2-3; 11 bases align to TRBD2. The germline V gene has CDR1 MDHEN and CDR2 SYDVKM. The CDR3 runs to 16 residues. After removal of 5 bases from V and 3 bases from J, the junction contained 7 bases not matched to a gene. The DNA of the CDR3 is TGTGCCAGCAGTCCGGGGACTAGCGGACGGACAGATACGCAGTATTTT. The encoded protein is CASSPGTSGRTDTQYF.

This chain joins TRBV7-2 and TRBJ2-6, with a tentative D call TRBD1 (5 bases). The length of the CDR3 is 15 residues. Trimming removed 1 base from V and 2 bases from J, with 6 bases in between. From germline, CDR1 is SGHTA and CDR2 FQGNSA. This chain's CDR3 is CASSLVRAGANVLTF. The CDR3 DNA is TGTGCCAGCAGCTTAGTCAGGGCTGGGGCCAACGTCCTGACTTTC. The full variable domain, in which reference TRBV7-2 and TRBJ2-6 provide the parts outside the CDR3, is GAGVSQSPSNKVTEKGKDVELRCDPISGHTALYWYRQSLGQGLEFLIYFQGNSAPDKSGLPSDRFSAERTGGSVSTLTIQRTQQEDSAVYLCASSLVRAGANVLTFGAGSRLTVL.

With respect to this clone: With a much larger clone just one base away, this may be a read error. The sample carries other DNA sequences with the same CDR3. The chain's CDR3 is CASSLDRGPYEQYF. DNA for the CDR3: TGTGCCAGCAGTTTGGACAGGGGGCCCTACGAGCAGTACTTC. The J gene is TRBJ2-7, the V gene TRBV27; 11 bases fit TRBD1. Germline loops: CDR1 MNHEY, CDR2 SMNVEV (reference sequence). The V segment lost 3 bases and the J segment 2 bases; nucleotides outside the gene matches: 0. The length of the CDR3 is 14 residues.

CDR3 in DNA: TGTGCCAGCAGCTTAGATCTGGGAACGGGAGGTAGGAATACGCAGTATTTT. It yields the protein CASSLDLGTGGRNTQYF. The chain joins TRBV11-2 to TRBJ2-3, with 7 bases matching TRBD2. Germline CDR1 reads SGHAT; CDR2 reads FQNNGV. The CDR3 loop spans 17 amino acids. Trimming took 0 bases from V and 7 from J; bases not matched to a gene: 13.

The J gene is TRBJ2-7, the V gene TRBV2; 10 bases are a match to TRBD2. The length of the CDR3 is 17 residues. Trimming cost V 7 bases and J 7 bases; bases outside gene matches: 19. The V gene's germline CDR1 is SNHLY and CDR2 FYNNEI. The CDR3 bases are TGTGCCAGCATGACTACTAGCGGGAAATCTCTGGCCTGGGAGCAGTACTTC. Residues: CASMTTSGKSLAWEQYF. The whole variable domain, remainder taken from reference TRBV2 and TRBJ2-7, is EPEVTQTPSHQVTQMGQEVILRCVPISNHLYFYWYRQILGQKVEFLVSFYNNEISEKSEIFDDQFSVERPDGSNFTLKIRSTKLEDSAMYFCASMTTSGKSLAWEQYFGPGTRLTVT.

The V call is TRBV28, the J call TRBJ2-1; 13 bases line up with TRBD2. Germline assignment: CDR1 MDHEN and CDR2 SYDVKM. Trimming cost V 6 bases and J 8 bases; bases outside gene matches: 7. CDR3 length equals 15 residues. The DNA of the CDR3 is TGTGCCAGCAGCTGGACTAGCGGGGGCAGGGATGAGCAGTTCTTC. It translates to CASSWTSGGRDEQFF.

The V call is TRBV30, the J call TRBJ1-1; 7 bases agree with TRBD1. The germline V gene has CDR1 GTSNPN and CDR2 SVGIG (reference sequence). There are 12 residues in the CDR3. V dropped 5 bases and J dropped 12; count of bases not matched to a gene: 12. CDR3 nucleotide sequence: TGTGCCTGGCGACTAGGGAACAGGGGAACTTTCTTT. It translates to CAWRLGNRGTFF. Supplemented by reference TRBV30 and TRBJ1-1, the full variable domain reads SQTIHQWPATLVQPVGSPLSLECTVEGTSNPNLYWYRQAAGRGLQLLFYSVGIGQISSEVPQNLSASRPQDRQFILSSKKLLLSDSGFYLCAWRLGNRGTFFGQGTRLTVV.

Only one count was recorded for this clone. V gene TRBV4-1 combines with J gene TRBJ1-2; D unresolved. CDR3 length: 13 residues. Germline V gene lookup returns CDR1 MGHRA and CDR2 YSYEKL. Between the trimmed V and J ends, which lost 1 base and 4 bases, there was a span of 7 bases. The CDR3 DNA reads as TGCGCCAGCAGCCAAGGAGACACCTATGGCTACACCTTC. It encodes CASSQGDTYGYTF.

The chain joins TRBV9 to TRBJ2-7, with 8 bases lining up with TRBD1. Germline CDR1 reads SGDLS; CDR2 reads YYNGEE. This CDR3 has 15 amino acids. V dropped 0 bases and J dropped 1; count of bases not matched to a gene: 3. The CDR3 DNA is TGTGCCAGCAGCGTAGGACAGGGGTATTCCTACGAGCAGTACTTC. Amino acids: CASSVGQGYSYEQYF.

The chain is built from TRBV7-9 and TRBJ1-4; unclear D gene. The CDR3 has 14 residues. The V gene lost 4 bases and the J gene lost 7 bases, with 13 bases spanning the gap. Germline-derived CDR1 and CDR2 are SEHNR and FQNEAQ (reference sequence). CDR3 protein: CASSSIYFGEKLFF. The CDR3 DNA is TGTGCCAGCAGCTCGATCTATTTCGGTGAAAAACTGTTTTTT.

The rearrangement uses TRBV27 and TRBJ1-4; tentatively, D is TRBD1 (6 bases). The V and J ends lost 11 bases and 1 base respectively, with 17 bases between them. The CDR3 sequence is 15 residues long. Germline lookup yields CDR1 MNHEY and CDR2 SMNVEV (reference sequence). CDR3 sequence: CAPQGQGKTNEKLFF. In nucleotides, the CDR3 is TGTGCCCCCCAAGGGCAGGGGAAAACTAATGAAAAACTGTTTTTT.

This chain uses TRBV14 with TRBJ2-7, with a weak D call TRBD2 (6 bases). CDR3 length: 16 residues. Trimming removed 0 bases at V and 2 bases at J, with 14 bases between. The germline CDR1 and CDR2 sequences are SGHDN and FVKESK. In DNA form, the CDR3 reads TGTGCCAGCAGCCAAGAAGCGGGCGTATCCGCCTACGAGCAGTACTTC. Its protein product is CASSQEAGVSAYEQYF.

This sequence joins TRBV6-5 and TRBJ2-3, with D unclear. The V and J ends lost 6 bases and 5 bases respectively, with 9 bases between them. This CDR3 is built from 12 residues. The germline V gene encodes CDR1 MNHEY and CDR2 SVGAGI. The CDR3 loop is CASSPTQDTQYF. The DNA for the CDR3 is TGTGCCAGCAGCCCGACTCAAGATACGCAGTATTTT.

In nucleotides, the CDR3 is TGCAGTGCTAGCTATACAGGGGCCCTCACCTTC. The encoded protein is CSASYTGALTF. The rearrangement links TRBV20-1 to TRBJ1-2; 7 bases are shared with TRBD1. Trimming removed 3 bases from V and 13 bases from J; junction bases left unmatched: 8. The CDR3 loop spans 11 amino acids. CDR1 and CDR2 (germline): DFQATT, SNEGSKA (reference sequence).

The J gene is TRBJ2-1, the V gene TRBV3-1 (or the pseudogene TRBV3-2); D may be TRBD2 (6 bases). The CDR3 extends over 16 amino acids. The germline V gene has CDR1 LGHDT and CDR2 YNNKEL (reference sequence). The ends were cut back, 4 bases at V and 0 bases at J, with 13 bases in the middle. CDR3 DNA: TGTGCCAGCAGCCCTCGGGAGACCCACTCCTACAATGAGCAGTTCTTC. It is translated as CASSPRETHSYNEQFF.

The gene calls are TRBV6-5 and TRBJ2-5, with D tentatively TRBD2 (6 bases). The CDR3 is made up of 14 amino acids. Germline V gives CDR1 MNHEY, CDR2 SVGAGI. V lost 0 bases and J lost 2, with 7 bases in between. In DNA form, the CDR3 reads TGTGCCAGCAGTTACTCGCGGGGACAAGAGACCCAGTACTTC. This sequence encodes CASSYSRGQETQYF.

CDR3 loop: CAWRGLAGGYNEQFF. The CDR3 DNA follows: TGTGCCTGGAGGGGTTTAGCGGGAGGGTACAATGAGCAGTTCTTC. V is TRBV30 and J is TRBJ2-1; 11 bases are shared with TRBD2. Trimming removed 3 bases from V and 4 bases from J; junction bases left unmatched: 5. The CDR3 runs 15 residues. CDR1 is GTSNPN and CDR2 is SVGIG in the germline V gene (reference sequence).

The genes are TRBV11-2 and TRBJ2-1; 7 bases line up with TRBD2. V lost 2 bases to trimming and J lost 8 bases; unmatched junction nucleotides: 3. Germline CDR1 reads SGHAT; CDR2 reads FQNNGV. The CDR3 is 13 residues long. CDR3 in DNA: TGTGCCAGCAGCTTACAGGGAGGGTATGAGCAGTTCTTC. Translated: CASSLQGGYEQFF.

The rearrangement uses TRBV29-1 and TRBJ1-1, with a tentative D call TRBD1 (6 bases). Germline V gene sequence: CDR1 SQVTM, CDR2 ANQGSEA. This CDR3 is built from 11 residues. The V and J ends lost 6 bases and 6 bases respectively, with 11 bases between them. Written as DNA, the CDR3 is TGCAGCGTATCGGACAGATCTGAAGCTTTCTTT. It yields the protein CSVSDRSEAFF.

This clone showed up just once. V gene TRBV10-3 combines with J gene TRBJ1-4; 8 bases align to TRBD1. Germline V gene sequence: CDR1 ENHRY, CDR2 SYGVKD. The CDR3 extends over 12 amino acids. The J segment lost 6 bases and the V segment lost 11 bases, leaving 5 bases of the junction unmatched. This CDR3 is CAAGGRDEKLFF. In DNA, the CDR3 is TGTGCCGCAGGGGGCAGGGATGAAAAACTGTTTTTT.

This chain links TRBV28 with TRBJ2-7; TRBD2 agrees at 14 bases. The germline V gene has CDR1 MDHEN and CDR2 SYDVKM. CDR3 length: 17 amino acids. Trimming cost V 4 bases and J 2 bases; bases outside gene matches: 7. In DNA, the CDR3 is TGTGCCAGCAGTTCGGGACTAGCGGGAGCGTGGGCCTACGAGCAGTACTTC. Translation: CASSSGLAGAWAYEQYF. The full variable domain, completed using reference TRBV28 and TRBJ2-7, is DVKVTQSSRYLVKRTGEKVFLECVQDMDHENMFWYRQDPGLGLRLIYFSYDVKMKEKGDIPEGYSVSREKKERFSLILESASTNQTSMYLCASSSGLAGAWAYEQYFGPGTRLTVT.

This clone was observed a single time. The rearrangement links TRBV6-1 to TRBJ2-1; 8 bases agree with TRBD2. There are 15 residues in the CDR3. Germline values: CDR1 MNHNS, CDR2 SASEGT. Trimming at V came to 1 base and at J to 6 bases, leaving 5 bases not matched to a gene. The CDR3 is CASSEVGLAVNEQFF. CDR3 DNA sequence: TGTGCCAGCAGTGAAGTAGGACTAGCCGTCAATGAGCAGTTCTTC.